These 18 T cell receptor beta chains were sequenced from one sample in a study of blood T cell repertoires in COVID-19 (TCRdb year 2020). The library was produced with the immunoSEQ multiplex PCR assay. TCRdb's version of the immuneACCESS table is confined to in-frame rearrangements and falls short of the full clone set. An unresolved V gene accounts for under half of the shortfall where checked; the remainder is of unknown origin. Across this sample there are hundreds of thousands of clones, with approximately 86% seen only once. 7.2% of the sample is in the top ten clones. Sequenced material: peripheral blood. The receptor set was obtained from a man between 60 and 75 years old who had recovered from COVID-19.

The rearrangement links TRBV7-2 to TRBJ2-7; D may be TRBD1 (7 bases). The CDR3 length is 14 residues. V was pared by 1 base and J by 6 bases, with 13 bases between. Germline V CDR1 and CDR2: SGHTA, FQGNSA. The CDR3 region is CASSLVRGAGEQYF. CDR3 nucleotide sequence: TGTGCCAGCAGCTTAGTCAGGGGGGCCGGCGAGCAGTACTTC.

The chain uses TRBV6-4 and TRBJ1-2, with a weak D call TRBD1 (6 bases). The CDR3 has 13 residues. Trimming removed 3 bases at V and 3 bases at J, with 8 bases between. CDR1 and CDR2 from the germline V gene are MRHNA and SNTAGT. CDR3 in DNA: TGTGCCAGCAGTGATACAGGGCACTATGGCTACACCTTC. It encodes CASSDTGHYGYTF.

CDR3 in DNA: TGTGCCAGCAGCTTAGCGTTGACTACCTACAATGAGCAGTTCTTC. Translating gives CASSLALTTYNEQFF. This chain uses TRBV7-9 with TRBJ2-1; TRBD2 is a possible D gene (5 bases). Trimming shortened V by 0 bases and J by 2 bases, and 8 bases separated the two germline ends. Germline V gives CDR1 SEHNR, CDR2 FQNEAQ (reference sequence). This CDR3 region has 15 residues.

The table lists this clone with a count of one. The chain couples TRBV12-5 to TRBJ1-5; 7 positions match TRBD1. This CDR3 has 18 amino acids. The J segment lost 0 bases and the V segment lost 4 bases, leaving 12 bases of the junction unmatched. Per germline, CDR1 LGHNT and CDR2 FRNRAP. The chain's CDR3 is CASGSRPLGTVSNQPQHF. Here the CDR3 DNA reads TGTGCTAGTGGTTCTCGCCCGCTAGGGACAGTTAGCAATCAGCCCCAGCATTTT.

V and J are TRBV2 and TRBJ2-5, with D possibly matching TRBD2 (5 bases). The germline gives CDR1 SNHLY, CDR2 FYNNEI. CDR3 length: 13 residues. V was pared by 5 bases and J by 2 bases, with 9 bases between. The CDR3 region is CASSWQRQETQYF. The DNA of the CDR3 is TGTGCCAGCAGTTGGCAGCGGCAAGAGACCCAGTACTTC.

The chain has TRBV6-5 and TRBJ2-3; 7 bases line up with TRBD1. Per germline, CDR1 MNHEY and CDR2 SVGAGI. The CDR3 is 15 amino acids. Unmatched junction bases numbered 7, after V lost 6 bases and J lost 1 base. CDR3 sequence (DNA): TGTGCCAGCAGGACGGGACAGCTTCGCACAGATACGCAGTATTTT. Its protein is CASRTGQLRTDTQYF.

This chain joins TRBV7-2 and TRBJ2-7; 8 nucleotides align to TRBD2. Germline V gene data show CDR1 as SGHTA and CDR2 as FQGNSA. V was pared by 6 bases and J by 0 bases, with 7 bases of the junction left unmatched. This CDR3 is 15 amino acids long. In DNA form, the CDR3 reads TGTGCCAGCAGACGACCGGGGGGGAACTCCTACGAGCAGTACTTC. It specifies CASRRPGGNSYEQYF.

The rearrangement uses TRBV5-8 and TRBJ2-7; D is unclear. Trimming left V 5 bases short and J 2 bases short, with 14 bases between. Germline CDR1 reads SGHTS; CDR2 reads YDEGEE. The CDR3 covers 14 residues. The CDR3 here is CASRPAGQAYEQYF. The CDR3, as DNA: TGTGCCAGCAGACCAGCTGGGCAGGCCTACGAGCAGTACTTC.

This clone was counted between two and nine times. The chain couples TRBV9 to TRBJ2-1; perhaps TRBD1 as D (8 bases). V gave up 4 bases and J gave up 9 bases, with 14 bases separating them. The CDR3 length is 13 residues. Looked up from germline, CDR1 is SGDLS and CDR2 is YYNGEE. The CDR3 sequence is CASSQTGEGEQFF. CDR3 nucleotides: TGTGCCAGCAGCCAGACAGGGGAGGGTGAGCAGTTCTTC.

This clone is termed medium-sized (0.01 to 0.1%). The sample holds other DNA sequences that translate to the same CDR3. The CDR3 spells CASSIGQSSGNTIYF. The DNA of the CDR3 is TGTGCCAGCAGTATCGGACAGAGCTCTGGAAACACCATATATTTT. This sequence joins TRBV28 and TRBJ1-3, with D tentatively TRBD1 (6 bases). This CDR3 spans 15 amino acids. Per the germline V gene, CDR1 is MDHEN and CDR2 is SYDVKM. The V and J ends lost 5 bases and 0 bases respectively, with 11 bases between them.

The J gene is TRBJ2-4, the V gene TRBV2; D possibly corresponds to TRBD2 (6 bases). V was cut by 4 bases and J by 0 bases, with 16 bases left in between. The CDR3 totals 17 residues. Germline CDR1 reads SNHLY; CDR2 reads FYNNEI. The DNA of the CDR3 is TGTGCCAGCAGTGTGGGGGGTGGGGCCCTAGCCAAAAACATTCAGTACTTC. It translates to CASSVGGGALAKNIQYF.

The chain is built from TRBV5-1 and TRBJ2-3; 7 bases line up with TRBD2. Germline trimming cut 0 bases from V and 2 bases from J; bases unmatched to any gene: 6. This CDR3 comprises 16 residues. Germline V CDR1 and CDR2: SGHRS, YFSETQ. The CDR3 DNA follows: TGCGCCAGCAGCTTGGTGGGGGGGAGATACACAGATACGCAGTATTTT. It encodes CASSLVGGRYTDTQYF.

The chain has TRBV28 and TRBJ2-3, with 8 positions matching TRBD2. CDR3 size: 15 residues. From germline, CDR1 is MDHEN and CDR2 SYDVKM. V shed 6 bases, J shed 7 bases, and the junction held 12 bases outside the gene matches. CDR3 residues: CASSPAGGRMNTQYF. The CDR3 DNA sequence: TGTGCCAGCAGCCCCGCGGGGGGCCGGATGAATACGCAGTATTTT.

The chain links TRBV2 to TRBJ1-5; 12 bases align to TRBD1. This CDR3 comprises 16 residues. The ends lost 7 bases at V and 4 bases at J; junction bases unmatched: 8. Germline V lookup: CDR1 SNHLY, CDR2 FYNNEI. The CDR3 protein is CASTLLGQGANQPQHF. CDR3 nucleotides: TGTGCCAGCACCCTGCTGGGACAGGGGGCGAATCAGCCCCAGCATTTT. The full variable domain, with the rest looked up from reference TRBV2 and TRBJ1-5, is EPEVTQTPSHQVTQMGQEVILRCVPISNHLYFYWYRQILGQKVEFLVSFYNNEISEKSEIFDDQFSVERPDGSNFTLKIRSTKLEDSAMYFCASTLLGQGANQPQHFGDGTRLSIL.

The chain links TRBV13 to TRBJ2-3, with TRBD2 identical over 15 bases. CDR1 is PRHDT, CDR2 FYEKMQ, per germline (reference sequence). J was trimmed by 0 bases and V by 5 bases; bases with no gene match: 6. This CDR3 has 18 residues. CDR3 DNA: TGTGCCAGCAGCCTCGGGACTAGCGGGGGGAAAAGCACAGATACGCAGTATTTT. Protein product: CASSLGTSGGKSTDTQYF.

On this clone itself: Different DNA sequences within this sample yield the same CDR3. The chain is built from TRBV9 and TRBJ2-3, with D perhaps TRBD2 (5 bases). The CDR3 spans 15 residues. Trimming stripped 0 bases from V and 3 bases from J, with 11 bases between. CDR1 is SGDLS and CDR2 is YYNGEE in the germline V gene. DNA of the CDR3: TGTGCCAGCAGCGTAGCTGGAGGATCAACAGATACGCAGTATTTT. Translated, it gives CASSVAGGSTDTQYF. Combining the CDR3 with reference TRBV9 and TRBJ2-3 gives the whole variable domain DSGVTQTPKHLITATGQRVTLRCSPRSGDLSVYWYQQSLDQGLQFLIQYYNGEERAKGNILERFSAQQFPDLHSELNLSSLELGDSALYFCASSVAGGSTDTQYFGPGTRLTVL.

The V gene is TRBV6-1, the J gene TRBJ1-2; D not resolved. V lost 3 bases and J lost 5, with 16 bases in between. The CDR3 is 15 residues long. Per germline, CDR1 MNHNS and CDR2 SASEGT. CDR3 region: CASSDPGVGGYGYTF. The CDR3 DNA follows: TGTGCCAGCAGTGATCCGGGCGTTGGAGGGTATGGCTACACCTTC.

There are a few counts of this clone. Additional DNA sequences in this sample encode the identical CDR3. The chain employs TRBV2 and TRBJ1-6; D not resolved. CDR1 is SNHLY and CDR2 is FYNNEI in the germline V gene. Trimming took 5 bases from V and 4 from J, leaving 6 bases between them. The CDR3 is 13 residues long. The CDR3 spells CASSTSYNSPLHF. For the CDR3, the DNA is TGTGCCAGCAGTACCAGTTATAATTCACCCCTCCACTTT.